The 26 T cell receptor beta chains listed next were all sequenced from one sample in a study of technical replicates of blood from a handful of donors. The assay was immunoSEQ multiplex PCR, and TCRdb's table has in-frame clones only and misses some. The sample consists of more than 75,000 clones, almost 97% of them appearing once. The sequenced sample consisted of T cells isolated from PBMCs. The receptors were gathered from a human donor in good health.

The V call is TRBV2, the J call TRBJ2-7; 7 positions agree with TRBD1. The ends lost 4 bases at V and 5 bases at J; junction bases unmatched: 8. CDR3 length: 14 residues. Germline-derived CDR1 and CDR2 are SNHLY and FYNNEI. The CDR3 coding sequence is TGTGCCAGCAGTGTCGACAGGGAGTTGGACGAGCAGTACTTC. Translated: CASSVDRELDEQYF.

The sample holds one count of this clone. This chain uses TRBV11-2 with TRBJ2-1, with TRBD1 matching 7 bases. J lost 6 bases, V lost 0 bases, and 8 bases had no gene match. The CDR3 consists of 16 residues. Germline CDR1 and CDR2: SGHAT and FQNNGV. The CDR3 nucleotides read TGTGCCAGCAGCTTAGAGAGGCAGGGGGTTATCAATGAGCAGTTCTTC. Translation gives CASSLERQGVINEQFF.

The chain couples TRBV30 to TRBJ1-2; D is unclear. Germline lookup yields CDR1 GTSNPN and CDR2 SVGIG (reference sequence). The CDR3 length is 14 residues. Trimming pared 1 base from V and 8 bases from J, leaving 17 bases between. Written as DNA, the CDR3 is TGTGCCTGGAGTGCCCAGTTTTCTCCCAGGGGCTACACCTTC. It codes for CAWSAQFSPRGYTF.

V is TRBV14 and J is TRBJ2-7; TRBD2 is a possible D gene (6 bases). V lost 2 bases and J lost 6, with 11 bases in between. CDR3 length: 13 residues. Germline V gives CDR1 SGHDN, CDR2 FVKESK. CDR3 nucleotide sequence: TGTGCCAGCAGCCAACCCGGGACTTTCGAGCAGTACTTC. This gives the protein CASSQPGTFEQYF.

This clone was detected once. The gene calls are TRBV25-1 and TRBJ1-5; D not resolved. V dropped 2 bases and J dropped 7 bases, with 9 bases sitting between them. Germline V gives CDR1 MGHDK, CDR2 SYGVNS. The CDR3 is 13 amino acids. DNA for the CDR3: TGTGCCAGCAGTGAAAGCGGTGGACAGCCCCAGCATTTT. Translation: CASSESGGQPQHF. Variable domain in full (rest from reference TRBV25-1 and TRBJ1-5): EADIYQTPRYLVIGTGKKITLECSQTMGHDKMYWYQQDPGMELHLIHYSYGVNSTEKGDLSSESTVSRIRTEHFPLTLESARPSHTSQYLCASSESGGQPQHFGDGTRLSIL.

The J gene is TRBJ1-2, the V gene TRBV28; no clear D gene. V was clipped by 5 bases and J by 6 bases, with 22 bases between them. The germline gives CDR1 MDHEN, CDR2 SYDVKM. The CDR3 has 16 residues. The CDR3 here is CASSGTDLNGWDGYTF. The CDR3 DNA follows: TGTGCCAGCAGTGGTACTGACCTTAACGGGTGGGATGGCTACACCTTC.

The CDR3 nucleotides are TGTGCCAGCAGCGTCCCCGAGGGGGGGCGCGACGAGCAGTACTTC. It translates to CASSVPEGGRDEQYF. The V and J genes are TRBV9 and TRBJ2-7; D is possibly TRBD2 (7 bases). The CDR3 loop spans 15 amino acids. Germline assignment: CDR1 SGDLS and CDR2 YYNGEE. Between the trimmed V and J ends, which lost 2 bases and 5 bases, there was a span of 17 bases.

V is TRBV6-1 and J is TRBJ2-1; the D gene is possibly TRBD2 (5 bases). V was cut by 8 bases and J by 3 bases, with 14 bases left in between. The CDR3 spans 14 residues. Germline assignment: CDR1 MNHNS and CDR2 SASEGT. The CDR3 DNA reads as TGTGCCAGCGGGCTAGCCTCTCACTACAATGAGCAGTTCTTC. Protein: CASGLASHYNEQFF.

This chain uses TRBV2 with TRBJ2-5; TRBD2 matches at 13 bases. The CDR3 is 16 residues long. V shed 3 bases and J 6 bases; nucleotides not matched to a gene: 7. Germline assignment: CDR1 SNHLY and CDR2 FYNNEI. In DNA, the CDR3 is TGTGCCAGCAGTGACCGGACTAGCGGGAGAGGGAAGACCCAGTACTTC. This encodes CASSDRTSGRGKTQYF.

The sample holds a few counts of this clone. The CDR3 spells CASSSAVGVAYEQYF. CDR3 coding DNA: TGTGCCAGCAGCTCGGCGGTCGGAGTGGCCTACGAGCAGTACTTC. The J gene is TRBJ2-7, the V gene TRBV7-8, with D hard to call. Trimming removed 4 bases from V and 2 bases from J, with 15 bases in between. The germline gives CDR1 SGHVS, CDR2 FQNEAQ. The CDR3 contains 15 residues.

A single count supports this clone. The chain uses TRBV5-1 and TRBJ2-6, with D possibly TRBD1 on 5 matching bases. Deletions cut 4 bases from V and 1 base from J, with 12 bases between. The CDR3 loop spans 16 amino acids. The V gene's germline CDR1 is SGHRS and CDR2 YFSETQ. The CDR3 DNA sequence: TGCGCCAGCAGCCCCATCGGACAATCTGGGGCCAACGTCCTGACTTTC. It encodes CASSPIGQSGANVLTF.

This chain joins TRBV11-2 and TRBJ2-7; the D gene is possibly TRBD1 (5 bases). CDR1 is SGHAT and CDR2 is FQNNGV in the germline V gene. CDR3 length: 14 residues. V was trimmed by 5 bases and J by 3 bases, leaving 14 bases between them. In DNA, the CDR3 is TGTGCCAGCAGCCAAGGGGTGAAGGGCTACGAGCAGTACTTC. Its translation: CASSQGVKGYEQYF.

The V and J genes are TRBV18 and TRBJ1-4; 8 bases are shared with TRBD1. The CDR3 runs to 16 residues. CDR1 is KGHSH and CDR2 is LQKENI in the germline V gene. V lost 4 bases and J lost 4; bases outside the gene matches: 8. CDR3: CASSRQTGADNEKLFF. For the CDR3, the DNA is TGTGCCAGCTCACGTCAGACAGGGGCGGATAATGAAAAACTGTTTTTT.

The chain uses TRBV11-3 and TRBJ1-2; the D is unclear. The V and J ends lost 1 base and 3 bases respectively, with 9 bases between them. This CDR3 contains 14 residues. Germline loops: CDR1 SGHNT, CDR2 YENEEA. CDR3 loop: CASSLGGHYYGYTF. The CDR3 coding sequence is TGTGCCAGCAGCTTAGGCGGGCACTACTATGGCTACACCTTC.

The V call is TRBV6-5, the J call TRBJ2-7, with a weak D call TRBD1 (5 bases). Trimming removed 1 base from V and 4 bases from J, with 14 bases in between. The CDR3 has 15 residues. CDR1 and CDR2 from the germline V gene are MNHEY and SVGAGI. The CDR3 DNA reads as TGTGCCAGCAGTTACTACTCGAACAAGGGGTACGAGCAGTACTTC. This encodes CASSYYSNKGYEQYF.

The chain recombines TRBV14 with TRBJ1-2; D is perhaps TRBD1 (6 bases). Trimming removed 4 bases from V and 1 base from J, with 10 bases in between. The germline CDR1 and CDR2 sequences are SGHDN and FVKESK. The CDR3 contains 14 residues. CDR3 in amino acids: CASSPGHVNYGYTF. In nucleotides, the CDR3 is TGTGCCAGCAGCCCGGGACACGTTAACTATGGCTACACCTTC.

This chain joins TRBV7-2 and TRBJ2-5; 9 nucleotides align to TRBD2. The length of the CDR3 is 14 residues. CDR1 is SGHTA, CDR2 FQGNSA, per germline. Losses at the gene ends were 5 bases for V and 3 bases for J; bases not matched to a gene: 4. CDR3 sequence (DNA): TGTGCCAGCAGCCCTAGACTAGCGGAAGAGACCCAGTACTTC. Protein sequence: CASSPRLAEETQYF.

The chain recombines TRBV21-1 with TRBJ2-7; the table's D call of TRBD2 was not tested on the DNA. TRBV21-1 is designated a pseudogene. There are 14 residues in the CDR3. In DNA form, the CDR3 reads TGTGCCAGCAGCCCTGATGGTAGCTCCTACGAGCAGTACTTC. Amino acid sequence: CASSPDGSSYEQYF.

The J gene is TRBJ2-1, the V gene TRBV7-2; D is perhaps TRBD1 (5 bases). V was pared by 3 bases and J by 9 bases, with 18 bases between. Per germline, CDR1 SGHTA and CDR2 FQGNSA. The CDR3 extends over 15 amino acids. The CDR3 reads CASSFLGQARGEQFF. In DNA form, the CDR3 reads TGTGCCAGCAGCTTTTTGGGCCAAGCTAGGGGTGAGCAGTTCTTC. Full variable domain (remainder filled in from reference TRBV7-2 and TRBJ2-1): GAGVSQSPSNKVTEKGKDVELRCDPISGHTALYWYRQSLGQGLEFLIYFQGNSAPDKSGLPSDRFSAERTGGSVSTLTIQRTQQEDSAVYLCASSFLGQARGEQFFGPGTRLTVL.

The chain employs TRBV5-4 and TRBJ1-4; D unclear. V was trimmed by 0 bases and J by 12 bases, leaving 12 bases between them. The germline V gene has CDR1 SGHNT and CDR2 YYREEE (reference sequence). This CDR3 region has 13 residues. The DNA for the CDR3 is TGTGCCAGCAGCTTGGACAGTCTAAATGAACTGTTTTTT. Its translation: CASSLDSLNELFF. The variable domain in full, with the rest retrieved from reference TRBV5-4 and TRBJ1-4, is ETGVTQSPTHLIKTRGQQVTLRCSSQSGHNTVSWYQQALGQGPQFIFQYYREEENGRGNFPPRFSGLQFPNYSSELNVNALELDDSALYLCASSLDSLNELFFGSGTQLSVL.

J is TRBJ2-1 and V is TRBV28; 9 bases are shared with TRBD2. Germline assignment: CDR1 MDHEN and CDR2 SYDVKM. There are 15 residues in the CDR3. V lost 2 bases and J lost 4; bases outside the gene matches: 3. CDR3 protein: CASSLRLAEYNEQFF. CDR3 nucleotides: TGTGCCAGCAGTTTACGACTAGCGGAATACAATGAGCAGTTCTTC.

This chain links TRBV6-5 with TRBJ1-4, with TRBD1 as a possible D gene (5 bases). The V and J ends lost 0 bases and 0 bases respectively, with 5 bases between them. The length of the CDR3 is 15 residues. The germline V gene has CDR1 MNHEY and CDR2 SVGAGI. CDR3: CASSYSGATNEKLFF. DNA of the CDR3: TGTGCCAGCAGTTACTCAGGGGCAACTAATGAAAAACTGTTTTTT.

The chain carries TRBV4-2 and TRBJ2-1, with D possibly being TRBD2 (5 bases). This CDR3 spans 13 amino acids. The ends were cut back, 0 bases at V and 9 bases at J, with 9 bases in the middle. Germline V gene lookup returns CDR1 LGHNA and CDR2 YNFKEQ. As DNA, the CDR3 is TGTGCCAGCAGCCAAGATCTAGCTCGTGAGCAGTTCTTC. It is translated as CASSQDLAREQFF.

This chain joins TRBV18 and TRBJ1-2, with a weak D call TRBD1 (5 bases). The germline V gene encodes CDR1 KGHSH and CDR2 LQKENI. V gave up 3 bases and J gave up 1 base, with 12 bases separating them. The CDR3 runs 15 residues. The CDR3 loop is CASSPGGALNYGYTF. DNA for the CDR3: TGTGCCAGCTCACCGGGAGGGGCACTTAACTATGGCTACACCTTC.

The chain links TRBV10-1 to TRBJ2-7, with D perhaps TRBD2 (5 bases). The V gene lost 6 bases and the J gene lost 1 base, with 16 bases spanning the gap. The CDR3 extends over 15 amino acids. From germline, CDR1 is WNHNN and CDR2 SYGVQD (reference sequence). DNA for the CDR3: TGCGCCAGCAGAGAGGAACAGACTATTTCCTACGAGCAGTACTTC. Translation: CASREEQTISYEQYF.

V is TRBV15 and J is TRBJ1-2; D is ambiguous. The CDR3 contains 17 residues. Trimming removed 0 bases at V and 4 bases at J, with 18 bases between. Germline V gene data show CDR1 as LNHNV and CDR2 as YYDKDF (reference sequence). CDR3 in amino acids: CATSRDPGRGSGYGYTF. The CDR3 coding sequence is TGTGCCACCAGCAGAGATCCGGGTCGTGGATCCGGCTATGGCTACACCTTC.